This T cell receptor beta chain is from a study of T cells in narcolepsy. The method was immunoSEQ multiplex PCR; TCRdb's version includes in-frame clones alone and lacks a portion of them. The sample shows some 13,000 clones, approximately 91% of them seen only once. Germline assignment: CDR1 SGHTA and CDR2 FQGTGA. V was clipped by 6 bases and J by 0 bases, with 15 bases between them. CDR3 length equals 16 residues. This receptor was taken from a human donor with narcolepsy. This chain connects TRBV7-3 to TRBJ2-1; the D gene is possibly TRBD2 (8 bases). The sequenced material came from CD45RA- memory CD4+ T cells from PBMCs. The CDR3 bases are TGTGCCAGCAGGGAGACAGGGACTAGCTCCTACAATGAGCAGTTCTTC. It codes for CASRETGTSSYNEQFF.